The 20 T cell receptor beta chains reported below all come from one sample, sequenced in a study of T cells in Graves' hyperthyroidism and ophthalmopathy. Researchers took RNA transcripts and amplified the TCR beta CDR3 regions from them. HTBI primers drove first-round RT-PCR of the TCR CDR3. TCRdb re-derived calls from the multiplex PCR reads in MiXCR, one entry per CDR3 protein. The data hold about 560,000 distinct CDR3 sequences, with 16% observed a single time. Sequencing was performed on blood. The receptors were sampled from a woman aged 18-29 years with Graves' hyperthyroidism.

This clonotype was observed at least ten times. This sequence joins TRBV28 and TRBJ2-7; D may be TRBD1 or TRBD2 (5 bases each). Looked up from germline, CDR1 is MDHEN and CDR2 is SYDVKM. The CDR3 consists of 15 residues. V dropped 5 bases and J dropped 3 bases, with 17 bases sitting between them. CDR3 protein: CASSRLGDRIYEQYF. The DNA for the CDR3 is TGTGCCAGCAGTCGCTTGGGGGACCGCATCTACGAGCAGTACTTC.

This clonotype was recorded at least ten times. The chain links TRBV10-3 to TRBJ1-5, with TRBD1 as a possible D gene (5 bases). CDR3 length: 13 amino acids. The germline V gene has CDR1 ENHRY and CDR2 SYGVKD. Trimming stripped 6 bases from V and 7 bases from J, with 13 bases between. As DNA, the CDR3 is TGTGCCATCAGGGGAGGGGATGGGCAGCCCCAGCATTTT. This translates into CAIRGGDGQPQHF.

This clonotype has a single count. The chain uses TRBV6-9 and TRBJ2-6; D gene uncertain. This CDR3 is 14 amino acids long. Trimming cost V 3 bases and J 4 bases, with 7 bases left between them. Per germline, CDR1 MNHGY and CDR2 SVAAGI. The CDR3 region is CASSYELGANVLTF. In DNA, the CDR3 is TGTGCCAGCAGTTACGAGCTAGGGGCCAACGTCCTGACTTTC.

This clonotype was detected ten times or more. This rearrangement joins TRBV13 to TRBJ2-3, with 12 positions matching TRBD2. Germline trimming cut 4 bases from V and 2 bases from J; bases unmatched to any gene: 10. This CDR3 contains 18 residues. Germline V gives CDR1 PRHDT, CDR2 FYEKMQ (reference sequence). For the CDR3, the DNA is TGTGCCAGCAGCTGTAATGATCGACTAGCGGGGGACACAGATACGCAGTATTTT. Translated: CASSCNDRLAGDTDTQYF.

This clonotype was seen many times. The V gene is TRBV20-1, the J gene TRBJ2-3; D remains unclear. The CDR3 has 14 residues. The V and J ends lost 1 base and 3 bases respectively, with 11 bases between them. The germline V gene has CDR1 DFQATT and CDR2 SNEGSKA (reference sequence). In nucleotides, the CDR3 is TGCAGTGCTAGAGGGGCTCTGGTGACAGATACGCAGTATTTT. This translates into CSARGALVTDTQYF.

The rearrangement uses TRBV11-3 and TRBJ2-3; 8 positions match TRBD2. In germline, CDR1 is SGHNT, CDR2 YENEEA. Germline trimming cut 5 bases from V and 14 bases from J; bases unmatched to any gene: 9. There are 12 residues in the CDR3. CDR3 DNA: TGTGCCAGCAGCCCTCAAGCCGGACTAGCGTATTTT. Amino acid sequence: CASSPQAGLAYF.

The chain recombines TRBV7-9 with TRBJ1-2, with TRBD1 identical over 7 bases. After removal of 5 bases from V and 7 bases from J, the junction contained 19 bases not matched to a gene. This CDR3 comprises 17 residues. Per the germline V gene, CDR1 is SEHNR and CDR2 is FQNEAQ (reference sequence). The CDR3 protein is CASSLLRQGANRGGYTF. The CDR3 DNA reads as TGTGCCAGCAGCCTGCTGAGACAGGGCGCTAATCGAGGTGGCTACACCTTC. The full variable domain, rest sourced from reference TRBV7-9 and TRBJ1-2, is DTGVSQNPRHKITKRGQNVTFRCDPISEHNRLYWYRQTLGQGPEFLTYFQNEAQLEKSRLLSDRFSAERPKGSFSTLEIQRTEQGDSAMYLCASSLLRQGANRGGYTFGSGTRLTVV.

The sample holds many counts of this clonotype. The V call is TRBV3-1, the J call TRBJ1-1; D call uncertain. The V gene's germline CDR1 is LGHDT and CDR2 YNNKEL (reference sequence). The CDR3 extends over 11 amino acids. The V end was cut by 4 bases, the J end by 11 bases, with 11 bases between. The CDR3 DNA reads TGTGCCAGCAGCCGGAACGGGGAGGCTTTCTTT. Encoded protein: CASSRNGEAFF.

The chain couples TRBV6-1 to TRBJ2-7; a weak D match, TRBD2 (5 bases). The CDR3 has 14 residues. V lost 7 bases, J lost 3 bases, and 16 bases lay in between. Germline values: CDR1 MNHNS, CDR2 SASEGT. The CDR3 sequence is CASTGSVDLYEQYF. Written as DNA, the CDR3 is TGTGCCAGCACGGGTAGCGTAGACCTCTACGAGCAGTACTTC.

This clonotype was seen more than once but under ten times. The V gene is TRBV10-3, the J gene TRBJ2-3, with D maybe TRBD1 (7 bases). CDR3 length: 13 amino acids. Trimming cost V 10 bases and J 5 bases, with 16 bases left between them. Germline V gene sequence: CDR1 ENHRY, CDR2 SYGVKD. CDR3 in DNA: TGTGCCAGCGGAGGGGGCATTGGAGATACGCAGTATTTT. It specifies CASGGGIGDTQYF.

The V and J genes are TRBV27 and TRBJ2-4; a possible D gene is TRBD1 (6 bases). Germline CDR1 is MNHEY and CDR2 is SMNVEV (reference sequence). CDR3 length: 16 amino acids. V was pared by 2 bases and J by 2 bases, with 13 bases between. CDR3 coding DNA: TGTGCCAGCAGTTTAGTGGGGGCTTCCACCAAAAACATTCAGTACTTC. Protein sequence: CASSLVGASTKNIQYF.

This clonotype appeared many times. The CDR3 reads CAVPGQGASGANVLTF. CDR3 nucleotides: TGTGCCGTCCCGGGACAGGGGGCATCTGGGGCCAACGTCCTGACTTTC. This chain uses TRBV28 with TRBJ2-6; 12 nucleotides align to TRBD1. CDR3 length: 16 amino acids. CDR1 and CDR2 (germline): MDHEN, SYDVKM. The junction had 6 bases not matched to a gene; V was cut back by 11 bases and J by 1 base. Filled out from reference TRBV28 and TRBJ2-6, the complete variable domain reads DVKVTQSSRYLVKRTGEKVFLECVQDMDHENMFWYRQDPGLGLRLIYFSYDVKMKEKGDIPEGYSVSREKKERFSLILESASTNQTSMYLCAVPGQGASGANVLTFGAGSRLTVL.

This clonotype was counted a single time. V is TRBV6-4 and J is TRBJ1-1, with D unclear. The germline V gene encodes CDR1 MRHNA and CDR2 SNTAGT. CDR3 length: 12 amino acids. Trimming stripped 6 bases from V and 4 bases from J, with 9 bases between. The CDR3 region is CASRLLRTEAFF. In nucleotides, the CDR3 is TGTGCCAGCAGACTCCTTCGCACTGAAGCTTTCTTT.

In its sample, this clonotype was seen many times. This chain links TRBV20-1 with TRBJ2-1, with a possible D match to TRBD2 (5 bases). This CDR3 spans 10 amino acids. Trimming removed 5 bases from V and 10 bases from J, with 9 bases in between. The germline CDR1 and CDR2 sequences are DFQATT and SNEGSKA (reference sequence). The CDR3 region is CSAGGLEQFF. The CDR3 DNA follows: TGCAGTGCTGGAGGTCTGGAGCAGTTCTTC.

This clonotype was seen only once. The chain is built from TRBV10-1 and TRBJ2-3; possible D gene TRBD2, 5 bases. There are 15 residues in the CDR3. The ends were cut back, 0 bases at V and 1 base at J, with 8 bases in the middle. Germline values: CDR1 WNHNN, CDR2 SYGVQD (reference sequence). The CDR3 DNA reads as TGCGCCAGCAGTGAGTCGAACGGGGGCACAGATACGCAGTATTTT. Amino acids: CASSESNGGTDTQYF.

V is TRBV20-1 and J is TRBJ2-1; D gene unclear. The CDR3 extends over 13 amino acids. Germline V gene data show CDR1 as DFQATT and CDR2 as SNEGSKA (reference sequence). V was trimmed by 3 bases and J by 0 bases, leaving 6 bases between them. The CDR3 is CSASKTSYNEQFF. The CDR3 coding sequence is TGCAGTGCTAGTAAGACCTCCTACAATGAGCAGTTCTTC.

This clonotype was seen a handful of times. The CDR3 region has the DNA TGTGCCAGCTCACCACCGTGGAACACTGAAGCTTTCTTT. Translating gives CASSPPWNTEAFF. The rearrangement links TRBV18 to TRBJ1-1; D ambiguous. The CDR3 is made up of 13 amino acids. With 0 bases removed from V and 1 base from J, the gap between germline ends came to 3 bases. CDR1 KGHSH and CDR2 LQKENI come from the germline V gene.

The chain links TRBV2 to TRBJ1-3; D call uncertain. V was trimmed by 7 bases and J by 0 bases, leaving 13 bases between them. Per germline, CDR1 SNHLY and CDR2 FYNNEI. This CDR3 has 15 amino acids. CDR3 loop: CASMSGSSSGNTIYF. CDR3 DNA: TGTGCCAGCATGTCAGGCTCGAGCTCTGGAAACACCATATATTTT.

This clonotype was observed many times. This rearrangement joins TRBV5-6 to TRBJ1-2; the match to TRBD1 covers 9 bases. V lost 5 bases and J lost 2; bases outside the gene matches: 4. CDR1 and CDR2 (germline): SGHDT, YYEEEE. This CDR3 is built from 14 residues. The CDR3 loop is CASRRQGGNYGYTF. CDR3 coding DNA: TGTGCCAGCAGACGACAGGGGGGCAACTATGGCTACACCTTC.

This clonotype was seen many times. This chain connects TRBV12-3 or TRBV12-4 to TRBJ2-1, with TRBD1 identical over 7 bases. CDR3 length equals 15 residues. Trimming took 4 bases from V and 2 from J; bases not matched to a gene: 5. This CDR3 reads CASSYLGQPYNEQFF. The CDR3 bases are TGTGCCAGCAGTTATTTGGGACAGCCCTACAATGAGCAGTTCTTC.